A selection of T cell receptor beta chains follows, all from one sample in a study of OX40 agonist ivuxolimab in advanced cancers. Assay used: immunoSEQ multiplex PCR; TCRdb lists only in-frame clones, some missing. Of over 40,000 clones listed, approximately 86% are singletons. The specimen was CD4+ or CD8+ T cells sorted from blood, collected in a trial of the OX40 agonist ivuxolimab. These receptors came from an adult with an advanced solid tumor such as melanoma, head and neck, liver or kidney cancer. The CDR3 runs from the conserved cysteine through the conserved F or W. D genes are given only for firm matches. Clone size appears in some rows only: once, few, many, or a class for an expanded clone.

TGTGCCAGCAACGGTGTCGGTTCCTACGAGCAGTACTTC | CASNGVGSYEQYF | TRBV2 | - | TRBJ2-7 | -
TGTGCCACCGCAGGGACCGCGAACACCGGGGAGCTGTTTTTT | CATAGTANTGELFF | TRBV6-6 | - | TRBJ2-2 | -
TGTGCCAGTAGAGTGGAGACCCAGTACTTC | CASRVETQYF | TRBV19 | - | TRBJ2-5 | -
TGTGCCAGCAGCCTTACGGCCGGGACAGGGGGCGATGGCTACACCTTC | CASSLTAGTGGDGYTF | TRBV7-8 | - | TRBJ1-2 | TRBD1
TGTGCCAGCATTGGCTCCGGGACCTCGAATCAGCCCCAGCATTTT | CASIGSGTSNQPQHF | TRBV6-6 | few | TRBJ1-5 | -
TGTGCCAGCAGTCTAGGGGGACAGGGAGAACCTGAAGCTTTCTTT | CASSLGGQGEPEAFF | TRBV28 | - | TRBJ1-1 | TRBD1
TGTGCCAGCAGTACCGACAGATTGATCTTAAGTGGCTACACCTTC | CASSTDRLILSGYTF | TRBV5-5 | - | TRBJ1-2 | -
TGTGCCAGCAGTTACGGGCGGGACAGGGGGCCTTTAGCCAAAAACATTCAGTACTTC | CASSYGRDRGPLAKNIQYF | TRBV28 | - | TRBJ2-4 | TRBD1
TGTGCCAGCAGCTCGGACGGGGCAGGGTGGTCACCCCTCCACTTT | CASSSDGAGWSPLHF | TRBV6-1 | - | TRBJ1-6 | -
TGTGCCAGCAGTCCTTTCCTTGACAGACAGGGGGTAACAGATACGCAGTATTTT | CASSPFLDRQGVTDTQYF | TRBV11-2 | - | TRBJ2-3 | TRBD1
TGCGCCAGCAGCCAAGAAACAGGGGGCTACGAGCAGTACTTC | CASSQETGGYEQYF | TRBV4-3 | - | TRBJ2-7 | TRBD1
TGTGCCAGCAGTAGACCTCAGGGGGTAAAGACCCAGTACTTC | CASSRPQGVKTQYF | TRBV6-5 | - | TRBJ2-5 | TRBD1
TGTGCCAGCAACCACCCGCGGATCTCTGGAAACACCATATATTTT | CASNHPRISGNTIYF | TRBV2 | - | TRBJ1-3 | -
TGTGCCAGTAGTGGGACAGGGGCCTTCCGGAACACTGAAGCTTTCTTT | CASSGTGAFRNTEAFF | TRBV19 | - | TRBJ1-1 | TRBD1
TGTGCCAGCAGTGGACAGGTCTCTGGGGCCAACGTCCTGACTTTC | CASSGQVSGANVLTF | TRBV5-6 | - | TRBJ2-6 | TRBD1
TGTGCCAGCAGCCGAAGCCCTCTAGATAGCAATCAGCCCCAGCATTTT | CASSRSPLDSNQPQHF | TRBV5-5 | - | TRBJ1-5 | -
TGCAGCGTGGCCGGGACAGGGGACGGCGAGCAGTACTTC | CSVAGTGDGEQYF | TRBV29-1 | - | TRBJ2-7 | TRBD1
TGTGCCAGCAGCTCACCAAGCGGGCGGGCAGATACGCAGTATTTT | CASSSPSGRADTQYF | TRBV7-9 | - | TRBJ2-3 | -
TGTGCCAGCAGCCCCCAGGGACTTGGGGTCGTCCGGGAGACCCAGTACTTC | CASSPQGLGVVRETQYF | TRBV7-7 | - | TRBJ2-5 | -
TGTGCCAGCAGCTCCTGGACAGACAGCCTGAACTATGGCTACACCTTC | CASSSWTDSLNYGYTF | TRBV5-4 | - | TRBJ1-2 | -
TGTGCCAGCACCTCCCCCCGCACCTACGAGCAGTACTTC | CASTSPRTYEQYF | TRBV6-6 | - | TRBJ2-7 | -
TGTGCCCACGGCCCAGACACCTCCTACGAGCAGTACTTC | CAHGPDTSYEQYF | TRBV27 | - | TRBJ2-7 | -
TGTGCCAGCAGTTACAGTCCTGCCAACGGGGAGCTGTTTTTT | CASSYSPANGELFF | TRBV6-5 | - | TRBJ2-2 | -
TGTGCCAGCTCACCTCAGAATGGCAATGAGCAGTTCTTC | CASSPQNGNEQFF | TRBV18 | - | TRBJ2-1 | -
TGTGCCAGCACCCTAGCGGGAGGCTCCTACGAGCAGTACTTC | CASTLAGGSYEQYF | TRBV28 | - | TRBJ2-7 | TRBD2
TGCGCCAGCAGCCAAGAACGGCGGGAGAGGGAGACCCAGTACTTC | CASSQERRERETQYF | TRBV4-1 | few | TRBJ2-5 | TRBD2
TGTGCCAGCGCCTCCTGGGGGGGGCGCGAGACCCAGTACTTC | CASASWGGRETQYF | TRBV7-2 | - | TRBJ2-5 | -
TGTGCCAGCAGCCAGAAGGACGGGGATAATTCACCCCTCCACTTT | CASSQKDGDNSPLHF | TRBV5-4 | - | TRBJ1-6 | -
TGTGCCAGCAGCTTAGCGTGGGGGCCAAGTCCTGGGGCCAACGTCCTGACTTTC | CASSLAWGPSPGANVLTF | TRBV7-9 | once | TRBJ2-6 | -
TGCGCCAGCAGCCAAGATCTTAGGACAGGCGCTGAATATCAGCCCCAGCATTTT | CASSQDLRTGAEYQPQHF | TRBV4-1 | - | TRBJ1-5 | TRBD1
TGTGCCAGCAGTGAGAGGCGGACCCAGTACTTC | CASSERRTQYF | TRBV2 | - | TRBJ2-5 | -
TGTGCCTGGAGTGGAATGAACACCATATATTTT | CAWSGMNTIYF | TRBV30 | - | TRBJ1-3 | -
TGTGCCAGCAGCCAAGGTGGATCTAGCGGGATGAGGAGCGATGAGCAGTTCTTC | CASSQGGSSGMRSDEQFF | TRBV4-2 | - | TRBJ2-1 | TRBD2
TGTGCCAGCAGCTTGGGGTGGGAGACCCAGTACTTC | CASSLGWETQYF | TRBV5-6 | - | TRBJ2-5 | -
TGTGCCAGCAGCTTAGGCCGGGGGATGACTGAAGCTTTCTTT | CASSLGRGMTEAFF | TRBV13 | - | TRBJ1-1 | -
TGTGCCAGCAGCAGGGGACCCAATCAGCCCCAGCATTTT | CASSRGPNQPQHF | TRBV5-8 | - | TRBJ1-5 | -
TGTGCCAGCAGTGAGGGGGGACTAGCGGACGCCTACGAGCAGTACTTC | CASSEGGLADAYEQYF | TRBV2 | - | TRBJ2-7 | TRBD2
TGCGCCAGCTCTCGGGGGTCCCTAGGGACCGGGGAGCTGTTTTTT | CASSRGSLGTGELFF | TRBV5-1 | - | TRBJ2-2 | -
TGTGCCAGCAGCCTCGCTGGGCCAGCTGCCGGGGAGCTGTTTTTT | CASSLAGPAAGELFF | TRBV11-3 | once | TRBJ2-2 | -
TGTGCCAGCAGCTTTTACCAGGGAGATACTGAAGCTTTCTTT | CASSFYQGDTEAFF | TRBV7-2 | - | TRBJ1-1 | -
TGTGCCAGCATGGGGGACAGGGGTCCCTCCTACGAGCAGTACTTC | CASMGDRGPSYEQYF | TRBV28 | - | TRBJ2-7 | TRBD1
TGTGCCAGCAGCTTAGCGGCAAGCCGGGCGCAGTATTTT | CASSLAASRAQYF | TRBV7-9 | few | TRBJ2-3 | -
TGTGCCAGCAGCTTTTTTGGGGCCAACGTCCTGACTTTC | CASSFFGANVLTF | TRBV7-2 | - | TRBJ2-6 | -
TGTGCCAGCAGCCCCGACAGGGCCTCTAGCACAGATACGCAGTATTTT | CASSPDRASSTDTQYF | TRBV5-6 | once | TRBJ2-3 | TRBD1
TGTGCCAGCAGTTTAGCGGGACGGGACACTGAAGCTTTCTTT | CASSLAGRDTEAFF | TRBV28 | - | TRBJ1-1 | -
TGTGCCAGCAGCTTAGCCGGGTCATCATCCTACGAGCAGTACTTC | CASSLAGSSSYEQYF | TRBV7-2 | - | TRBJ2-7 | -
TGTGCCAGCAGCTTAGCGGGTGAGACCCAGTACTTC | CASSLAGETQYF | TRBV7-2 | - | TRBJ2-5 | -
TGTGCCAGCAGTTACGGGACTAGCTTTACCGGGGAGCTGTTTTTT | CASSYGTSFTGELFF | TRBV6-5 | - | TRBJ2-2 | TRBD2
TGTGCCAGCAGCTTTGGGGCTGAAGCTTTCTTT | CASSFGAEAFF | TRBV11-2 | - | TRBJ1-1 | -